The present T cell receptor beta chain was sequenced within a study of shared clonotypes between healthy human individuals. Study-wide results and caveats: The study found about 5% of naive CD4 clonotypes shared across a few donors.

The CDR3 consists of 16 residues. Deletions cut 0 bases from V and 0 bases from J, with 9 bases between. CDR1 and CDR2 (germline): SGHDT, YYEEEE. The deep-level immunoSEQ assay was used. The repertoire was sequenced with immunoSEQ multiplex PCR; TCRdb's copy has only in-frame clones and lacks some. The sample has about 2 million clones, approximately 94% seen once. CD45RO negativity and positive selection for CCR7 defined naive CD8 cells, a population that excluded terminally differentiated effector memory CD45RA+ cells. Details on this clone: The antigen is unknown. Other DNA sequences from this sample encode an identical CDR3 as well.

The receptor was derived from a man aged 18 to 30 in good health. This chain links TRBV5-6 with TRBJ2-2; D is possibly TRBD2 (6 bases). The sample taken for sequencing was naive CD8+ T cells sorted from blood. In DNA, the CDR3 is TGTGCCAGCAGCTTGGGGCTAGCGACGAACACCGGGGAGCTGTTTTTT. Translated: CASSLGLATNTGELFF.